The 20 T cell receptor beta chains below come from one sample, sequenced in a study of blood T cell repertoires in COVID-19. Data came from immunoSEQ multiplex PCR; TCRdb stores just in-frame clones and leaves some out. This table has about 270,000 clones, 70% to 90% appearing once. The sample was PBMCs or T cells enriched from blood (not recorded which). All receptors come from a woman between 45 and 60 years old with acute COVID-19.

The chain joins TRBV7-2 to TRBJ2-1, with TRBD2 as a possible D gene (6 bases). V gave up 1 base and J gave up 12 bases, with 22 bases separating them. The CDR3 loop spans 16 amino acids. In germline, CDR1 is SGHTA, CDR2 FQGNSA. CDR3 in DNA: TGTGCCAGCAGCTTAGTAGCCGGGACTGCCCCGAGGGGGCAGTTCTTC. As protein: CASSLVAGTAPRGQFF.

In its sample, this clone was seen once. This chain uses TRBV19 with TRBJ2-3, with TRBD2 matching 9 bases. CDR1 and CDR2 (germline): LNHDA, SQIVND (reference sequence). V was pared by 9 bases and J by 6 bases, with 13 bases of the junction left unmatched. The CDR3 contains 15 residues. The CDR3 DNA sequence: TGTGCCAGCCAGACACAAAGCGGGGGGACCGATACGCAGTATTTT. Amino acids: CASQTQSGGTDTQYF.

The CDR3 DNA is TGTGCCAGCAGCGTTACTAGCGGGGGCATACAAGAGACCCAGTACTTC. Translation gives CASSVTSGGIQETQYF. The rearrangement links TRBV9 to TRBJ2-5, with TRBD2 identical over 11 bases. Trimming cost V 2 bases and J 2 bases; bases outside gene matches: 5. Germline V gives CDR1 SGDLS, CDR2 YYNGEE. The length of the CDR3 is 16 residues.

This clone is a singleton in its sample. This rearrangement joins TRBV9 to TRBJ1-3; D gene unclear. Germline V gives CDR1 SGDLS, CDR2 YYNGEE. The CDR3 runs to 16 residues. V lost 2 bases and J 1 base, leaving 13 bases between the germline ends. The CDR3 coding sequence is TGTGCCAGCAGCGTTACAGATCTAGCGTCTGGAAACACCATATATTTT. It encodes CASSVTDLASGNTIYF.

This chain links TRBV7-6 with TRBJ1-6, with D possibly matching TRBD1 (5 bases). The CDR3 consists of 14 residues. V was clipped by 3 bases and J by 7 bases, with 10 bases between them. Germline CDR1 SGHVS, CDR2 FNYEAQ. The CDR3 region has the DNA TGTGCCAGCAGCTTGACAGAACTGAATTCACCCCTCCACTTT. Translating it yields CASSLTELNSPLHF.

The chain carries TRBV9 and TRBJ1-2, with 7 nucleotides matching TRBD1. This CDR3 contains 15 residues. Germline V gene data show CDR1 as SGDLS and CDR2 as YYNGEE. J lost 3 bases, V lost 3 bases, and 8 bases had no gene match. In nucleotides, the CDR3 is TGTGCCAGCAGCGAAACAGGGGATAGGGACTATGGCTACACCTTC. This encodes CASSETGDRDYGYTF.

The chain has TRBV7-8 and TRBJ1-1; D gene unclear. Germline CDR1 reads SGHVS; CDR2 reads FQNEAQ. The V gene lost 5 bases and the J gene lost 1 base, with 11 bases spanning the gap. The CDR3 sequence is 14 residues long. Here the CDR3 DNA reads TGTGCCAGCAGCCCCGAGTCACGGAACACTGAAGCTTTCTTT. This codes for CASSPESRNTEAFF.

This chain links TRBV19 with TRBJ2-1; 10 positions match TRBD2. Trimming cost V 5 bases and J 9 bases; bases outside gene matches: 7. This CDR3 spans 14 amino acids. Germline lookup yields CDR1 LNHDA and CDR2 SQIVND (reference sequence). CDR3 in amino acids: CASSSLAGEGEQFF. The DNA for the CDR3 is TGTGCCAGTAGTTCCCTAGCGGGGGAAGGTGAGCAGTTCTTC.

This rearrangement joins TRBV2 to TRBJ1-6; perhaps TRBD1 as D (5 bases). Germline lookup yields CDR1 SNHLY and CDR2 FYNNEI. The CDR3 has 14 amino acids. The germline V and J ends were trimmed by 5 bases and 9 bases, with 14 bases remaining between them. The CDR3 protein is CASSPGDGVSPLHF. In DNA form, the CDR3 reads TGTGCCAGCAGTCCGGGGGACGGCGTTTCACCCCTCCACTTT.

This chain links TRBV30 with TRBJ1-1; D possibly corresponds to TRBD1 (6 bases). Per the germline V gene, CDR1 is GTSNPN and CDR2 is SVGIG (reference sequence). Trimming left V 1 base short and J 4 bases short, with 13 bases between. This CDR3 has 14 amino acids. The CDR3 bases are TGTGCCTGGAGTGAGCTACAGGGTCTCACTGAAGCTTTCTTT. Protein sequence: CAWSELQGLTEAFF.

This clone was seen only once. The chain recombines TRBV18 with TRBJ1-1; no clear D gene. The V end lost 0 bases, the J end lost 6 bases, and 23 bases lay between the germline ends. CDR3 length equals 18 residues. The germline gives CDR1 KGHSH, CDR2 LQKENI. The CDR3 DNA reads as TGTGCCAGCTCACCACCCCGACACTCTTCGGAGGGTATCGCTGAAGCTTTCTTT. It codes for CASSPPRHSSEGIAEAFF.

The J gene is TRBJ1-5, the V gene TRBV19; D is possibly TRBD1 (6 bases). The CDR3 runs to 15 residues. Trimming took off 3 bases at V and 4 bases at J, with 13 bases between the two ends. Germline values: CDR1 LNHDA, CDR2 SQIVND (reference sequence). The CDR3 sequence: CASSILQGRNQPQHF. The DNA of the CDR3 is TGTGCCAGTAGTATCCTACAGGGCAGAAATCAGCCCCAGCATTTT.

The rearrangement links TRBV7-2 to TRBJ1-6; D might be TRBD1 (6 bases). Trimming cost V 4 bases and J 5 bases, with 15 bases left between them. The CDR3 extends over 16 amino acids. CDR1 and CDR2 from the germline V gene are SGHTA and FQGNSA. For the CDR3, the DNA is TGTGCCAGCAGCTACAGGACAGACACCCATAATTCACCCCTCCACTTT. It specifies CASSYRTDTHNSPLHF.

The rearrangement joins TRBV9 to TRBJ1-2, with 8 nucleotides matching TRBD1. CDR1 is SGDLS and CDR2 is YYNGEE in the germline V gene. This CDR3 is built from 16 residues. V dropped 2 bases and J dropped 2; count of bases not matched to a gene: 8. The CDR3 DNA follows: TGTGCCAGCAGCGTGAGCCCAGGACAGGGAAACTATGGCTACACCTTC. Amino acids: CASSVSPGQGNYGYTF.

The V gene is TRBV5-5, the J gene TRBJ1-1; D call uncertain. V lost 2 bases to trimming and J lost 4 bases, with 9 bases between them. This CDR3 spans 13 amino acids. Germline loops: CDR1 SGHKS, CDR2 YYEKEE (reference sequence). The CDR3 DNA reads as TGTGCCAGCAGCTTCGGGAGAGGCACTGAAGCTTTCTTT. It codes for CASSFGRGTEAFF.

This chain links TRBV19 with TRBJ1-5; D remains unclear. The germline gives CDR1 LNHDA, CDR2 SQIVND (reference sequence). V was clipped by 3 bases and J by 0 bases, with 12 bases between them. The CDR3 totals 16 residues. The CDR3 region has the DNA TGTGCCAGTAGTATTCATGGGCGGGATAGCAATCAGCCCCAGCATTTT. Its protein is CASSIHGRDSNQPQHF.

The chain is built from TRBV19 and TRBJ1-1; tentative D call: TRBD1 (5 bases). CDR3 size: 12 residues. CDR1 is LNHDA, CDR2 SQIVND, per germline (reference sequence). Trimming took 6 bases from V and 3 from J, leaving 8 bases between them. CDR3: CASRSGYTEAFF. CDR3 in DNA: TGTGCCAGTAGATCAGGGTACACTGAAGCTTTCTTT.

The V call is TRBV9, the J call TRBJ1-3; no definite D call. CDR1 is SGDLS and CDR2 is YYNGEE in the germline V gene. This CDR3 has 13 residues. Trimming shortened V by 4 bases and J by 4 bases, and 9 bases separated the two germline ends. CDR3 nucleotide sequence: TGTGCCAGCAGCCCGGGGTCCGGAAACACCATATATTTT. Protein: CASSPGSGNTIYF.

This clone has more than one count but fewer than ten. The chain couples TRBV11-3 to TRBJ1-3; D not resolved. Per the germline V gene, CDR1 is SGHNT and CDR2 is YENEEA. The ends were cut back, 5 bases at V and 4 bases at J, with 12 bases in the middle. The CDR3 spans 14 residues. The CDR3 reads CASSQRGSGNTIYF. In DNA, the CDR3 is TGTGCCAGCAGCCAAAGAGGATCCGGAAACACCATATATTTT.

The CDR3: CASRLLAGDQNEQFF. CDR3 DNA sequence: TGTGCCAGTAGGCTCCTAGCGGGGGACCAAAATGAGCAGTTCTTC. The chain couples TRBV19 to TRBJ2-1; 10 nucleotides match TRBD2. V trimming: 6 bases; J trimming: 7 bases; junction bases outside the gene matches: 9. This CDR3 spans 15 amino acids. From germline, CDR1 is LNHDA and CDR2 SQIVND (reference sequence).